Many counts were recorded for the clone carrying this T cell receptor (beta chain). Its specificity is unknown. The junction shows a germline mismatch at one end, possibly a read error. This sample's time point: newly diagnosed GD, antithyroid drugs for less than 3 months. Following extraction of RNA from PBMCs, that RNA was used to make the TCR library. The data derive from a study of regulatory T cells in long-lasting Graves disease. Researchers made TCR beta libraries by using iRepertoire HTBI primers and running Arm-PCR on CDR3 regions. Via MiXCR, TCRdb re-called the multiplex PCR reads, giving one row per CDR3 protein. Here the sample spans about 560,000 distinct CDR3 sequences, 16% being singletons. General observations from the study: Persistent patients shared more public clonotypes (about 2,700) than newly diagnosed patients (over 900).

CDR1 is SGHRS and CDR2 is YFSETQ in the germline V gene. This CDR3 has 14 residues. The sample was also reused in another study, on T cells in Graves' hyperthyroidism and ophthalmopathy. According to that study: Most thyroid clonotypes with frequency above 0.001 were detected in blood.

The sample was peripheral blood mononuclear cells (PBMCs), taken at new diagnosis, from a patient treated with antithyroid drugs. The source is a man aged 18 to 30 with Graves disease. The chain joins TRBV5-1 to TRBJ2-6; D gene uncertain. The CDR3 here is CASSPVAGANVLTF. CDR3 bases: TGTGCCAGCAGCCCGGTCGCTGGGGCCAACGTCCTGACTTTC.